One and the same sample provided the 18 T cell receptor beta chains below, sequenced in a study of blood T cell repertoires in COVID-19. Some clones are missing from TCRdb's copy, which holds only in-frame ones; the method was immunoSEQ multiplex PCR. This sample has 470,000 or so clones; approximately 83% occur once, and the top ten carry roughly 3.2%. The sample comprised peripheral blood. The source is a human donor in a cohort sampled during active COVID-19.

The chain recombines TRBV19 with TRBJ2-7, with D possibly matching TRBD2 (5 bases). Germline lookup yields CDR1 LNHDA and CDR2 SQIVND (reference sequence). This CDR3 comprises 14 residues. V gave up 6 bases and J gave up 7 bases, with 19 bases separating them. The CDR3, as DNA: TGTGCCAGTAGGACTACTTCTCTTTCCGGAGAGCAGTACTTC. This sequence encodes CASRTTSLSGEQYF.

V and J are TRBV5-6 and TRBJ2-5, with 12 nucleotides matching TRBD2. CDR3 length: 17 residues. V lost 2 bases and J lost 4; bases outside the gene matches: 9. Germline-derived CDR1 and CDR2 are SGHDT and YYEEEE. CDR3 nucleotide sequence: TGTGCCAGCAGCTTAGGTCTAGCGGGAGGGCCGGGAGAGACCCAGTACTTC. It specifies CASSLGLAGGPGETQYF.

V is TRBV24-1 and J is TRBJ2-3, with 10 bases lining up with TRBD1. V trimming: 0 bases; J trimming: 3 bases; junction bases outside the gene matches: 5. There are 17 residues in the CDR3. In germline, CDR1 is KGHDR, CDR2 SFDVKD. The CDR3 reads CATSDLPMGQGTDTQYF. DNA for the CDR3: TGTGCCACCAGTGATTTGCCCATGGGACAGGGGACAGATACGCAGTATTTT.

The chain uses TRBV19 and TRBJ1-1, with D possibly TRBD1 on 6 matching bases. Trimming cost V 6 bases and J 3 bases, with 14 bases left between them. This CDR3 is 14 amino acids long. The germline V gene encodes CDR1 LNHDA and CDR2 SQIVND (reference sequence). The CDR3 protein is CASREQGYDTEAFF. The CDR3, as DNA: TGTGCCAGTAGGGAACAGGGCTACGACACTGAAGCTTTCTTT.

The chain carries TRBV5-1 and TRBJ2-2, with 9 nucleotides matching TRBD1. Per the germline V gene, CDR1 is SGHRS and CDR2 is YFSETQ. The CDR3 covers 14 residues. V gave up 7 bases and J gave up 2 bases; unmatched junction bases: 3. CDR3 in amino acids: CASHTGGNTGELFF. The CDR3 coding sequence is TGCGCCAGCCACACAGGGGGCAACACCGGGGAGCTGTTTTTT.

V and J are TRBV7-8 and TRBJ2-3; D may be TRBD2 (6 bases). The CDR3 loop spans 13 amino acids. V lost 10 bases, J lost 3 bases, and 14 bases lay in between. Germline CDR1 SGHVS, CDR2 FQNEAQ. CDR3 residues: CATGGSKTDTQYF. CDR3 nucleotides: TGTGCCACCGGGGGTTCGAAAACAGATACGCAGTATTTT.

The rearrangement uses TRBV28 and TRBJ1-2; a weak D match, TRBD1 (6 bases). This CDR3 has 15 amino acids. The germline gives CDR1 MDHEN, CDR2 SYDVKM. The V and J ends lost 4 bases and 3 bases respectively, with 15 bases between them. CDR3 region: CASSSRRGQHYGYTF. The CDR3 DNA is TGTGCCAGCAGTTCCCGGCGGGGGCAGCACTATGGCTACACCTTC.

The CDR3 loop reads CAWSRGEWADTQYF. The CDR3 DNA reads as TGTGCCTGGAGTCGGGGGGAGTGGGCAGATACGCAGTATTTT. V is TRBV30 and J is TRBJ2-3; TRBD2 matches 7 bases. V gave up 2 bases and J gave up 4 bases; unmatched junction bases: 6. There are 14 residues in the CDR3. CDR1 is GTSNPN and CDR2 is SVGIG in the germline V gene (reference sequence).

CDR3 amino acids: CASSVAGERGEQYF. DNA for the CDR3: TGTGCCAGCAGCGTAGCAGGGGAGCGGGGCGAGCAGTACTTC. The chain carries TRBV9 and TRBJ2-7, with D maybe TRBD2 (7 bases). The V end lost 0 bases, the J end lost 6 bases, and 13 bases lay between the germline ends. Germline V gene sequence: CDR1 SGDLS, CDR2 YYNGEE. This CDR3 spans 14 amino acids.

DNA of the CDR3: TGTGCCAGTAGTATAGAGGGGGCCAGAAAGGGAGATACGCAGTATTTT. It specifies CASSIEGARKGDTQYF. This sequence joins TRBV19 and TRBJ2-3; possible D gene TRBD1, 6 bases. V was shortened by 0 bases and J by 5 bases, with 15 bases between the two germline ends. CDR1 and CDR2 (germline): LNHDA, SQIVND (reference sequence). This CDR3 spans 16 amino acids. Supplemented by reference TRBV19 and TRBJ2-3, the full variable domain reads DGGITQSPKYLFRKEGQNVTLSCEQNLNHDAMYWYRQDPGQGLRLIYYSQIVNDFQKGDIAEGYSVSREKKESFPLTVTSAQKNPTAFYLCASSIEGARKGDTQYFGPGTRLTVL.

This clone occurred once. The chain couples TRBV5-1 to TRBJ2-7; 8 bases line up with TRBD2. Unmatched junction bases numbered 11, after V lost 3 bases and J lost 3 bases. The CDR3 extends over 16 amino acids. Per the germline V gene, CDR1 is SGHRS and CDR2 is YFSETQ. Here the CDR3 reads CASSSVRAGAIYEQYF. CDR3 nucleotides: TGCGCCAGCAGCTCGGTGAGAGCGGGAGCCATCTACGAGCAGTACTTC.

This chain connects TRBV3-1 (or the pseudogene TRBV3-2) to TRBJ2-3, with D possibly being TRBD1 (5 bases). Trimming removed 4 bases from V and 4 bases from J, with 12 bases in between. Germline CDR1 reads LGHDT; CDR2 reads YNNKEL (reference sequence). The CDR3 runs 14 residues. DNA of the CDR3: TGTGCCAGCAGCCGAATGGGGCGTCCAGATACGCAGTATTTT. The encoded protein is CASSRMGRPDTQYF.

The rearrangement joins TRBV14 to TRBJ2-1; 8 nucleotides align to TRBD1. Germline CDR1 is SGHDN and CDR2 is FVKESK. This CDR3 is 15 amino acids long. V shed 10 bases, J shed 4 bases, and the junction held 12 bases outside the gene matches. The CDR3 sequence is CATNFFGQGYNEQFF. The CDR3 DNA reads TGTGCCACCAACTTTTTCGGACAGGGTTACAATGAGCAGTTCTTC. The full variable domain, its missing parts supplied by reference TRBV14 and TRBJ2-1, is EAGVTQFPSHSVIEKGQTVTLRCDPISGHDNLYWYRRVMGKEIKFLLHFVKESKQDESGMPNNRFLAERTGGTYSTLKVQPAELEDSGVYFCATNFFGQGYNEQFFGPGTRLTVL.

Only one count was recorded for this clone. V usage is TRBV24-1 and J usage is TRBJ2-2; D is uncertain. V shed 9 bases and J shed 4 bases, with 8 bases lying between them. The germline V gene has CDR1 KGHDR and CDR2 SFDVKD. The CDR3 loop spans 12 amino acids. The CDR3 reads CATGSFTGELFF. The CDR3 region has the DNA TGTGCCACCGGCTCCTTCACCGGGGAGCTGTTTTTT.

CDR3 loop: CASSLSGLLRETQYF. The CDR3 DNA reads TGTGCCAGCAGTTTAAGTGGACTTTTGCGAGAGACCCAGTACTTC. J is TRBJ2-5 and V is TRBV28; weak D call: TRBD2 (5 bases). Germline values: CDR1 MDHEN, CDR2 SYDVKM. The CDR3 contains 15 residues. Trimming took off 2 bases at V and 4 bases at J, with 14 bases between the two ends.

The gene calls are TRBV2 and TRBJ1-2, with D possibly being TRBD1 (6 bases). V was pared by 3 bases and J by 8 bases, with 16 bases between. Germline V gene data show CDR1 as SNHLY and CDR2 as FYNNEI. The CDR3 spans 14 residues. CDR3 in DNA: TGTGCCAGCAGTGAGGCCCAGGGGTCTTCGGGCTACACCTTC. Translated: CASSEAQGSSGYTF. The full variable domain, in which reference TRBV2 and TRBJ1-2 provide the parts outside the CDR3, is EPEVTQTPSHQVTQMGQEVILRCVPISNHLYFYWYRQILGQKVEFLVSFYNNEISEKSEIFDDQFSVERPDGSNFTLKIRSTKLEDSAMYFCASSEAQGSSGYTFGSGTRLTVV.

CDR3: CASSESREAQYF. The DNA of the CDR3 is TGCGCCAGCAGTGAGTCTCGGGAGGCGCAGTATTTT. The chain uses TRBV10-2 and TRBJ2-3, with 7 bases fitting TRBD2. Germline-derived CDR1 and CDR2 are WSHSY and SAAADI. This CDR3 has 12 amino acids. J was trimmed by 10 bases and V by 0 bases; bases with no gene match: 1.

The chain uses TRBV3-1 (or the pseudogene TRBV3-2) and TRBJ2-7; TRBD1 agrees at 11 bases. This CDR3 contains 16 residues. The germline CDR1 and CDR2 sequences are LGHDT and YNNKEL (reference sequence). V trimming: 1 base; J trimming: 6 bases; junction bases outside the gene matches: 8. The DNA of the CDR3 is TGTGCCAGCAGCCAAGCTATGGGACAGGGGGGGTTCGAGCAGTACTTC. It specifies CASSQAMGQGGFEQYF.